This T cell receptor (beta chain) was retrieved from a study of T cell repertoires in cytomegalovirus infection. Study summary: Used in the study were CMV epitopes, some recently identified and HLA-C-restricted, others well-studied and HLA-B-restricted. Study-level findings and limits: HLA-C-restricted TCR beta clonotypes specific for CMV led the ex vivo response.

V was cut by 6 bases and J by 5 bases, with 19 bases left in between. The germline V gene has CDR1 SGHVT and CDR2 SQSDAQ. This CDR3 has 15 residues. This clonotype came up once. Its antigen is unknown. TCRdb re-derived calls from the reads in MiXCR, one entry per CDR3 protein. The table has some 350,000 distinct CDR3 sequences, roughly 34% seen once. This clonotype was obtained from a human donor in good health (CMV status not recorded). Some clones in this sample may be carry-over from other donors' samples. The V and J genes are TRBV7-4 and TRBJ2-5, with TRBD1 as a possible D gene (6 bases). Sequences were derived from cultured PBMCs, sampled from culture after CMV antigen stimulation. Here the CDR3 reads CASSYRPGDGETQYF. As DNA, the CDR3 is TGTGCCAGCAGTTATAGACCAGGGGATGGGGAGACCCAGTACTTC.